Listed below are T cell receptor beta chains from one sample, sequenced in a study of cytomegalovirus exposure and HLA in healthy donors. Produced via immunoSEQ multiplex PCR; TCRdb's table is partial and in-frame only. In the table there are 250,000 to 300,000 clones, around 90% of which are singletons. Sequences were obtained from PBMCs. Receptors were obtained from a woman younger than 30 in good health and CMV-seronegative. The conserved cysteine and the conserved F or W are not part of the CDR3 here. Fields, in order: D gene, V gene, CDR3 protein. A D gene is named only where the DNA matches it firmly.

d_call: TRBD1; v_call: TRBV7-9; cdr3_aa: ASSPRTGKVEAKNIQY
d_call: TRBD1; v_call: TRBV19; cdr3_aa: ASSRGTEIGSPLH
d_call: TRBD2; v_call: TRBV9; cdr3_aa: ASSPRSGGAGHEQF
d_call: -; v_call: TRBV28; cdr3_aa: ASSSTRGTRIYSNQPQH
d_call: TRBD1; v_call: TRBV18; cdr3_aa: ASSSDRNEKLF
d_call: -; v_call: TRBV7-2; cdr3_aa: ASSLGFGGVETQY
d_call: -; v_call: TRBV7-9; cdr3_aa: ASSFKSLGGPGNTIY
d_call: TRBD1; v_call: TRBV6-1; cdr3_aa: ASRTGQGGTGELF
d_call: TRBD1; v_call: TRBV2; cdr3_aa: ASSVTGVSTGYT
d_call: -; v_call: TRBV4-1; cdr3_aa: ASSQDNGQTTEAF
d_call: TRBD2; v_call: TRBV5-1; cdr3_aa: ASSLEGWLAGGRAYNEQF
d_call: TRBD1; v_call: TRBV4-1; cdr3_aa: ASSFRTGDAYNEQF
d_call: -; v_call: TRBV5-1; cdr3_aa: ASSLAIQPQETQY
d_call: TRBD1; v_call: TRBV5-1; cdr3_aa: ASSSGQGFDEQF
d_call: TRBD2; v_call: TRBV7-3; cdr3_aa: ASSPLGGTDTQY
d_call: -; v_call: TRBV5-5; cdr3_aa: ASSLEVSGWGLF
d_call: -; v_call: TRBV6-1; cdr3_aa: ASSKGVGYGYT
d_call: -; v_call: TRBV7-9; cdr3_aa: ASSLRGGYGYT
d_call: TRBD1; v_call: TRBV13; cdr3_aa: ASSWTGGKETQY
d_call: TRBD1; v_call: TRBV5-1; cdr3_aa: ASTLRTGGNEKLF
d_call: TRBD1; v_call: TRBV28; cdr3_aa: ASTQTTGGSY
d_call: TRBD2; v_call: TRBV5-1; cdr3_aa: ASMISGGLDEQF
d_call: -; v_call: TRBV5-1; cdr3_aa: ASSWGGFIRQGARGYT
d_call: -; v_call: TRBV4-1; cdr3_aa: ASSQRDTNTDTQY
d_call: TRBD1; v_call: TRBV19; cdr3_aa: ASSTSRQGYEQY
d_call: -; v_call: TRBV9; cdr3_aa: ASSETGPNSPLH
d_call: TRBD1; v_call: TRBV19; cdr3_aa: ASSSEGAIGRSPLH
d_call: -; v_call: TRBV7-9; cdr3_aa: ASRETKNTEAF
d_call: -; v_call: TRBV29-1; cdr3_aa: SAFGTANTEAF
d_call: -; v_call: TRBV28; cdr3_aa: ASIPDSTKETQY
d_call: -; v_call: TRBV5-4; cdr3_aa: ASSLDWWETQY
d_call: TRBD2; v_call: TRBV18; cdr3_aa: ASSMGLAGPQETQY
d_call: TRBD2; v_call: TRBV14; cdr3_aa: ASSQSSSGVSNEQF
d_call: TRBD2; v_call: TRBV5-1; cdr3_aa: ASSSGTSGGEQY
d_call: -; v_call: TRBV9; cdr3_aa: ASSAPDRTETQY
d_call: TRBD1; v_call: TRBV7-8; cdr3_aa: ASSQGQGAEGYT
d_call: TRBD2; v_call: TRBV28; cdr3_aa: ASMRGGNNEQF
d_call: TRBD1; v_call: TRBV5-4; cdr3_aa: ASSLTGARGEKLF
d_call: -; v_call: TRBV7-9; cdr3_aa: ASSSREGYNSPLH
d_call: TRBD1; v_call: TRBV4-3; cdr3_aa: ASSSTQGSSGNTIY
d_call: TRBD1; v_call: TRBV15; cdr3_aa: ATSRGQTRGPGELF
d_call: TRBD1; v_call: TRBV19; cdr3_aa: ASSIGQGAWAF
d_call: TRBD2; v_call: TRBV4-1; cdr3_aa: ASSHGTSMLDEQF
d_call: -; v_call: TRBV28; cdr3_aa: ASSLRTARSNQPQH
d_call: TRBD2; v_call: TRBV7-9; cdr3_aa: ASSLPSGGAGGELF
d_call: -; v_call: TRBV7-2; cdr3_aa: ASSLPSPEKLF
d_call: -; v_call: TRBV18; cdr3_aa: ASSPEHRGAPNTEAF
d_call: -; v_call: TRBV5-8; cdr3_aa: ASRLTLVTEAF
d_call: -; v_call: TRBV28; cdr3_aa: ASTQLEGEQY
d_call: -; v_call: TRBV28; cdr3_aa: ASSYVRGQF
d_call: TRBD1; v_call: TRBV4-3; cdr3_aa: ASSQEHGTGENIQY
d_call: -; v_call: TRBV5-6; cdr3_aa: ASTLFGGSNDEKLF
d_call: -; v_call: TRBV29-1; cdr3_aa: SAGQGGETQY